This is a list of T cell receptor beta chains from one sample in a study of T cell repertoires in cytomegalovirus infection. MiXCR was run by TCRdb on the reads, yielding one entry per CDR3 protein. The sample lists roughly 760,000 distinct CDR3 sequences; 35% to 45% were seen once. Sequencing was done on a sample of PBMCs. These receptors all stem from a human donor in good health (CMV status not recorded). Some clones in this sample may be carry-over from other donors' samples. Both conserved end residues are part of each CDR3. The order of the fields is J gene, clone size, V gene, D gene, CDR3 protein, CDR3 DNA. The D gene is left open where the match is weak. Size is stated for part of the rows, as once, few or many counts, or as a class when the clone is expanded.

TRBJ1-5 - TRBV20-1 - CSARDRGGSVSQPQHF TGCAGTGCTAGAGATCGGGGAGGGTCGGTAAGTCAGCCCCAGCATTTT
TRBJ2-1 few TRBV9 - CASSVDGGNEQFF TGTGCCAGCAGCGTAGATGGGGGCAATGAGCAGTTCTTC
TRBJ1-5 - TRBV12-3/TRBV12-4 - CASSPRDHSNQPQHF TGTGCCAGCAGTCCCCGGGACCATAGCAATCAGCCCCAGCATTTT
TRBJ1-4 - TRBV6-6 TRBD1 CASSPRDRGWDEKLFF TGTGCCAGCAGTCCTCGGGACAGGGGATGGGATGAAAAACTGTTTTTT
TRBJ2-5 - TRBV7-2 TRBD1 CASRRDRGSWETQYF TGTGCCAGCAGACGAGACAGGGGGTCATGGGAGACCCAGTACTTC
TRBJ2-1 many TRBV7-9 - CASSFSAWQFF TGTGCCAGCAGCTTTTCGGCCTGGCAGTTCTTC
TRBJ2-1 - TRBV6-1 - CASRDSAFYNEQFF TGTGCCAGCAGGGATAGCGCCTTTTACAATGAGCAGTTCTTC
TRBJ2-5 - TRBV28 TRBD1 CASSSDRAPQETQYF TGTGCCAGCAGTTCGGACAGGGCCCCCCAAGAGACCCAGTACTTC
TRBJ1-6 few TRBV28 - CASTSGGYSPLHF TGTGCCAGCACTTCGGGAGGGTATTCACCCCTCCACTTT
TRBJ2-2 - TRBV4-1 TRBD2 CASSQGFPLAGETGELFF TGCGCCAGCAGCCAAGGTTTTCCACTAGCGGGAGAAACCGGGGAGCTGTTTTTT
TRBJ2-7 - TRBV2 TRBD2 CASSERTRRLGYEQYF TGTGCCAGCAGTGAGAGGACTAGACGTCTGGGCTACGAGCAGTACTTC
TRBJ2-1 - TRBV11-3 TRBD2 CSSSFVGGGSYNEQFF TGTTCCAGCAGCTTTGTCGGCGGGGGATCCTACAATGAGCAGTTCTTC
TRBJ2-7 - TRBV4-1 - CASSQDGAVAYEQYF TGCGCCAGCAGCCAAGATGGGGCAGTTGCTTACGAGCAGTACTTC
TRBJ2-2 few TRBV19 - CASTQLPNTGELFF TGTGCCAGTACACAGTTGCCCAACACCGGGGAGCTGTTTTTT
TRBJ1-1 few TRBV19 - CASSIGGANEAFF TGTGCCAGTAGTATAGGAGGGGCTAATGAAGCTTTCTTT
TRBJ2-1 few TRBV7-3 TRBD1 CASSRGQGAYNEQFF TGTGCCAGCAGCCGGGGACAGGGGGCCTACAATGAGCAGTTCTTC
TRBJ2-7 few TRBV6-4 TRBD1 CASSEGQGRGEQYF TGTGCCAGCAGTGAGGGACAGGGTAGAGGCGAGCAGTACTTC
TRBJ2-6 few TRBV7-9 - CASSLALDRPRANVLTF TGTGCCAGCAGCTTAGCGCTGGACAGACCCAGGGCCAACGTCCTGACTTTC
TRBJ2-1 - TRBV12-3/TRBV12-4 TRBD1 CASSTRDRAMNEQFF TGTGCCAGCAGCACACGGGACAGGGCGATGAATGAGCAGTTCTTC
TRBJ2-7 few TRBV28 - CASSPSPGGATYEQYF TGTGCCAGCAGTCCCAGCCCGGGCGGGGCCACCTACGAGCAGTACTTC
TRBJ1-4 many TRBV7-9 TRBD1 CASSQPGQGLGKLFF TGTGCCAGCAGCCAACCGGGACAGGGATTAGGAAAACTGTTTTTT
TRBJ2-1 few TRBV11-2 - CASSLPTSSVSSYNEQFF TGTGCCAGCAGCTTACCAACGTCAAGCGTAAGCTCCTACAATGAGCAGTTCTTC
TRBJ2-1 few TRBV6-6 - CASRSHIGVSYNEQFF TGTGCCAGCAGAAGCCATATCGGAGTGTCCTACAATGAGCAGTTCTTC
TRBJ2-1 few TRBV11-2 - CASSLRGMSDEQFF TGTGCCAGCAGCTTACGAGGTATGAGCGATGAGCAGTTCTTC
TRBJ1-3 many TRBV6-1 - CASSEGSSGNTIYF TGTGCCAGCAGTGAAGGCAGCTCTGGAAACACCATATATTTT
TRBJ2-5 few TRBV5-1 - CASSRIASDPQETQYF TGCGCCAGCAGCCGGATTGCTAGCGATCCCCAAGAGACCCAGTACTTC
TRBJ2-7 - TRBV7-2 TRBD2 CASSLAAGGVFEQYF TGTGCCAGCAGCCTAGCGGCGGGAGGGGTGTTTGAGCAGTACTTC
TRBJ1-1 - TRBV11-2 - CSSSLLGRVNTEAFF TGTTCCAGCAGCTTACTAGGCAGGGTGAACACTGAAGCTTTCTTT
TRBJ1-5 - TRBV28 TRBD1 CASSWTGGSNQPQHF TGTGCCAGCAGTTGGACAGGGGGAAGCAATCAGCCCCAGCATTTT
TRBJ2-7 - TRBV27 - CASSLPGGARDEQYF TGTGCCAGCAGTTTGCCCGGAGGGGCGCGCGACGAGCAGTACTTC
TRBJ2-5 many TRBV7-2 - CASSSTRGGETQYF TGTGCCAGCAGCTCCACCAGGGGGGGTGAGACCCAGTACTTC
TRBJ2-1 - TRBV5-3 - CASSLEPTSSYNEQFF TGTGCCAGCAGCTTGGAACCGACGAGCTCCTACAATGAGCAGTTCTTC
TRBJ2-1 many TRBV7-6 TRBD2 CASSPGGLVGNEQFF TGTGCCAGCAGCCCCGGGGGACTAGTGGGCAATGAGCAGTTCTTC
TRBJ1-5 - TRBV19 TRBD1 CASSTQGEYSNQPQHF TGTGCCAGTAGTACCCAGGGGGAGTATAGCAATCAGCCCCAGCATTTT
TRBJ1-6 - TRBV7-2 TRBD1 CASSTRTGANSPLHF TGTGCCAGCAGCACCCGGACAGGTGCTAATTCACCCCTCCACTTT
TRBJ2-7 - TRBV2 - CASMLVRVLTYEQYF TGTGCCAGCATGCTAGTACGGGTACTAACCTACGAGCAGTACTTC
TRBJ1-1 few TRBV4-2 - CASSQGAGDLNTEAFF TGTGCCAGCAGCCAAGGGGCAGGTGATTTGAACACTGAAGCTTTCTTT
TRBJ2-1 - TRBV7-9 - CASSPVADNNEQFF TGTGCCAGCAGCCCCGTAGCGGATAACAATGAGCAGTTCTTC
TRBJ1-1 - TRBV28 - CASGTVLEAFF TGTGCCAGCGGAACTGTCCTTGAAGCTTTCTTT
TRBJ1-1 - TRBV5-1 - CASSDYTGNTEAFF TGCGCCAGCAGCGACTATACAGGGAACACTGAAGCTTTCTTT
TRBJ1-5 - TRBV12-3/TRBV12-4 - CASSLRTGLDSNQPQHF TGTGCCAGCAGTTTACGTACTGGCCTAGATAGCAATCAGCCCCAGCATTTT
TRBJ1-1 - TRBV7-2 TRBD1 CASSKYTPRDRGGEAFF TGTGCCAGCAGCAAGTATACTCCCCGGGACAGAGGGGGTGAAGCTTTCTTT
TRBJ1-2 - TRBV28 - CASVLPNYGYTF TGTGCCAGCGTGCTACCTAACTATGGCTACACCTTC
TRBJ2-1 once TRBV4-1 TRBD2 CVSSEGPPSGGNEQFF TGCGTCAGCAGCGAAGGGCCTCCTAGCGGGGGGAATGAGCAGTTCTTC
TRBJ2-7 - TRBV29-1 TRBD2 CSVRTSGRNEQYF TGCAGCGTTAGGACTAGCGGGAGGAACGAGCAGTACTTC
TRBJ2-5 few TRBV20-1 TRBD2 CSAREGGGRVQETQYF TGCAGTGCTAGAGAAGGAGGAGGGAGGGTTCAAGAGACCCAGTACTTC
TRBJ1-2 - TRBV29-1 TRBD1 CSVQGTGYGYTF TGCAGCGTTCAAGGGACAGGCTATGGCTACACCTTC
TRBJ2-1 - TRBV7-8 TRBD2 CASSSTTTSGYNEQFF TGTGCCAGCAGCTCCACGACGACTAGCGGTTACAATGAGCAGTTCTTC
TRBJ2-7 few TRBV6-2/TRBV6-3 - CASSGTLTYEQYF TGTGCCAGCAGTGGGACTCTCACCTACGAGCAGTACTTC
TRBJ2-5 many TRBV7-2 TRBD2 CASSPWASGSGGTQYF TGTGCCAGCAGCCCGTGGGCTAGCGGGAGTGGAGGGACCCAGTACTTC
TRBJ2-1 - TRBV28 - CASSSNSGAYNEQFF TGTGCCAGCAGCTCTAACTCGGGAGCCTACAATGAGCAGTTCTTC
TRBJ1-2 - TRBV27 - CASSLTTSGGYGYTF TGTGCCAGCAGCCTAACTACGTCCGGGGGCTATGGCTACACCTTC
TRBJ1-2 - TRBV6-5 - CASSSQGIWGYTF TGTGCCAGCAGTTCCCAGGGTATATGGGGCTACACCTTC
TRBJ2-1 - TRBV7-4 - CASSLARLVSNEQFF TGTGCCAGCAGCCTAGCCCGACTAGTCTCCAATGAGCAGTTCTTC
TRBJ1-1 few TRBV4-2 - CASSQDGGTGGWATEAFF TGTGCCAGCAGCCAAGATGGGGGGACCGGGGGGTGGGCCACTGAAGCTTTCTTT
TRBJ2-2 - TRBV24-1 - CATSDRFGELFF TGTGCCACCAGTGATCGTTTCGGGGAGCTTTTTTTT
TRBJ2-1 - TRBV7-8 - CASSWSITCSYNEQFF TGTGCCAGCAGCTGGTCAATCACTTGCTCCTACAATGAGCAGTTCTTC
TRBJ2-1 few TRBV11-2 TRBD1 CASSRSGTGIGRNNEQFF TGTGCCAGCAGCAGATCCGGGACAGGGATCGGCAGGAACAATGAGCAGTTCTTC